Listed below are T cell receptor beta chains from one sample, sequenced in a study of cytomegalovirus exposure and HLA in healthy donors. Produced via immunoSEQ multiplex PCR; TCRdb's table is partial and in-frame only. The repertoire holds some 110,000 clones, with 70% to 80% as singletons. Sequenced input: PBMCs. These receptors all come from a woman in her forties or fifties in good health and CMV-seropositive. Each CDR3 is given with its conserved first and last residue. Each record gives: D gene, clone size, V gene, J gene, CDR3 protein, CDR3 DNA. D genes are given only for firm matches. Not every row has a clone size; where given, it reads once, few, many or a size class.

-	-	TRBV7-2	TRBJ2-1	CASSPAGARRDNEQFF	TGTGCCAGCAGCCCCGCGGGGGCCAGAAGGGACAATGAGCAGTTCTTC
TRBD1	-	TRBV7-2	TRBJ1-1	CASSLGQGNTEAFF	TGTGCCAGCAGTTTGGGACAGGGGAACACTGAAGCTTTCTTT
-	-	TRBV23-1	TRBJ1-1	CASSQLTGTVNTEAFF	TGCGCCAGCAGTCAACTAACAGGGACGGTGAACACTGAAGCTTTCTTT
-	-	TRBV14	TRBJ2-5	CASSQDLGETQYF	TGTGCCAGCAGCCAAGATCTAGGAGAGACCCAGTACTTC
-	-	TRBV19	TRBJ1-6	CASSESEGGSYNSPLHF	TGTGCCAGTAGCGAGTCGGAGGGAGGCTCCTATAATTCACCCCTCCACTTT
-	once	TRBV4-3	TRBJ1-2	CASSQGQSYGYTF	TGCGCCAGCAGCCAAGGACAGAGCTATGGCTACACCTTC
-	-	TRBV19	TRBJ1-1	CASTSGLMNTEAFF	TGTGCCAGCACTTCGGGACTCATGAACACTGAAGCTTTCTTT
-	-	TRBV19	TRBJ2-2	CASSISTAWGGELFF	TGTGCCAGTAGTATTTCGACAGCCTGGGGCGGGGAGCTGTTTTTT
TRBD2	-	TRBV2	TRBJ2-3	CASSDLTSSKDTQYF	TGTGCCAGCAGTGACCTGACTAGCAGTAAGGATACGCAGTATTTT
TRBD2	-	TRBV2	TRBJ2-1	CASSALLADEQFF	TGTGCCAGCAGTGCATTACTAGCGGATGAGCAGTTCTTC
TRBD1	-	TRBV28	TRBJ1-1	CASRLDRMNTEAFF	TGTGCCAGCAGGCTGGACAGGATGAACACTGAAGCTTTCTTT
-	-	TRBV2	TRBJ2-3	CASSEGTKPPDTQYF	TGTGCCAGCAGTGAAGGGACTAAGCCTCCGGATACGCAGTATTTT
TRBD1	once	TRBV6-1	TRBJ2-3	CASRLRQGSTDTQYF	TGTGCCAGCAGGCTTCGACAGGGGAGTACAGATACGCAGTATTTT
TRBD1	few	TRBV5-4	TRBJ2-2	CASKSMTGGKTGELFF	TGTGCCAGCAAATCTATGACAGGGGGCAAGACCGGGGAGCTGTTTTTT
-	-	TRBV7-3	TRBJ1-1	CASSRGGPNTEAFF	TGTGCCAGCAGCCGGGGAGGGCCGAACACTGAAGCTTTCTTT
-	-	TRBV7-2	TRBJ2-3	CASSPGTPKTDTQYF	TGTGCCAGCAGTCCCGGGACACCTAAAACAGATACGCAGTATTTT
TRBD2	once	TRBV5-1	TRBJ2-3	CASSLAGSGRDTQYF	TGCGCCAGCAGCTTGGCCGGGAGCGGGAGGGATACGCAGTATTTT
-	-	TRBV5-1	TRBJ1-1	CASSGQVNTEAFF	TGCGCCAGCAGCGGACAAGTGAACACTGAAGCTTTCTTT
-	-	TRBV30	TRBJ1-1	CAWSVLWASGTEAFF	TGTGCCTGGAGTGTACTTTGGGCCTCGGGGACTGAAGCTTTCTTT
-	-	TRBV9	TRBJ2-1	CASSGSGYSYNEQFF	TGTGCCAGCAGCGGGAGCGGATACTCCTACAATGAGCAGTTCTTC
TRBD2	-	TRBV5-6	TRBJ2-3	CASSPGLALTDTQYF	TGTGCCAGCAGCCCGGGACTAGCGCTAACAGATACGCAGTATTTT
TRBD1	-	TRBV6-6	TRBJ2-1	CASSSGDRVYNEQFF	TGTGCCAGCAGTTCCGGGGACAGGGTCTACAATGAGCAGTTCTTC
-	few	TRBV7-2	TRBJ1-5	CASSLMAANQPQHF	TGTGCCAGCAGCTTAATGGCCGCAAATCAGCCCCAGCATTTT
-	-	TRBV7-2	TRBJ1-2	CASSPEGGGDYGYTF	TGTGCCAGCAGCCCCGAGGGTGGGGGGGACTATGGCTACACCTTC
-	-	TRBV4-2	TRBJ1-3	CASSQDRGSRRNTIYF	TGTGCCAGCAGCCAAGATAGGGGAAGTCGTAGAAACACCATATATTTT
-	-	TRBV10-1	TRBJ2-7	CASSRPGSEQYF	TGCGCCAGCAGCCGCCCGGGTAGCGAGCAGTACTTC
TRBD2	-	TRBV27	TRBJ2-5	CASSLVAGGLQETQYF	TGTGCCAGCAGTTTAGTTGCGGGGGGACTACAAGAGACCCAGTACTTC
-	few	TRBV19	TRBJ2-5	CASSMRPGGLEETQYF	TGTGCCAGTAGTATGCGGCCCGGGGGGCTGGAAGAGACCCAGTACTTC
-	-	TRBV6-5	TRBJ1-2	CASSNGVGGGGYTF	TGTGCCAGCAGTAATGGAGTGGGAGGCGGTGGCTACACCTTC
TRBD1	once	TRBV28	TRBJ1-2	CAITTGAVGYTF	TGTGCCATTACGACAGGGGCGGTTGGCTACACCTTC
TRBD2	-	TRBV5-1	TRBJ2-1	CASNELAGPVDEQFF	TGCGCCAGCAACGAACTAGCGGGGCCCGTCGATGAGCAGTTCTTC
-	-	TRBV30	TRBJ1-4	CAWKRGQNNEKLFF	TGTGCCTGGAAACGTGGACAGAATAATGAAAAACTGTTTTTT
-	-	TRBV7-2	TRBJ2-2	CASSLGTAITGELFF	TGTGCCAGCAGCTTAGGGACAGCTATCACCGGGGAGCTGTTTTTT
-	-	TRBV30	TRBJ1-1	CAWSRQKGTEAFF	TGTGCCTGGAGTCGACAGAAAGGCACTGAAGCTTTCTTT
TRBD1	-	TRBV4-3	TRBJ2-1	CASSQTGLTYNEQFF	TGCGCCAGCAGCCAGACAGGGTTGACCTACAATGAGCAGTTCTTC
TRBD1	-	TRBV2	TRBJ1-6	CASTPYGQGNNSPLHF	TGTGCCAGCACCCCCTACGGACAGGGTAATAATTCACCCCTCCACTTT
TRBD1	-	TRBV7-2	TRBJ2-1	CASSLSGQGLYNEQFF	TGTGCCAGCAGCTTGTCAGGACAGGGACTTTACAATGAGCAGTTCTTC
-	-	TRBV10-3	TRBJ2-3	CAISERGTSTDTQYF	TGTGCCATCAGTGAGAGAGGAACTAGCACAGATACGCAGTATTTT
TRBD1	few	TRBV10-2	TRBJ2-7	CASSDQTDRGLYEQYF	TGCGCCAGCAGTGATCAGACGGACAGGGGCCTCTACGAGCAGTACTTC
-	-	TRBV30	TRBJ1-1	CAWSAQQNTEAFF	TGTGCCTGGAGTGCACAGCAGAACACTGAAGCTTTCTTT
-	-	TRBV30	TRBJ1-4	CAWSVPGHRSLNEKLFF	TGTGCCTGGAGTGTTCCGGGACATAGAAGCCTTAATGAAAAACTGTTTTTT
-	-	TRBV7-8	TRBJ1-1	CASSLGGATEAFF	TGTGCCAGCAGCTTAGGGGGAGCCACTGAAGCTTTCTTT
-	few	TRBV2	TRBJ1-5	CASTVSAYQPQHF	TGTGCCAGCACTGTCAGCGCTTATCAGCCCCAGCATTTT
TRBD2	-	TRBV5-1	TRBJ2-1	CASSWTSGQHNEQFF	TGCGCCAGCAGCTGGACTAGCGGGCAACACAATGAGCAGTTCTTC
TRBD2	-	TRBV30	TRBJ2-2	CAWSATSGRVTGELFF	TGTGCCTGGAGTGCAACTAGCGGGAGAGTAACCGGGGAGCTGTTTTTT
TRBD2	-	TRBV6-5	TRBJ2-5	CASSYSGGAGETQYF	TGTGCCAGCAGTTATAGCGGGGGGGCCGGTGAGACCCAGTACTTC
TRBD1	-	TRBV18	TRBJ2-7	CASSPRQGLNEQYF	TGTGCCAGCTCACCTCGACAGGGGTTAAACGAGCAGTACTTC
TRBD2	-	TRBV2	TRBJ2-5	CASRDRLAEETQYF	TGTGCCAGCAGGGATCGACTAGCGGAAGAGACCCAGTACTTC